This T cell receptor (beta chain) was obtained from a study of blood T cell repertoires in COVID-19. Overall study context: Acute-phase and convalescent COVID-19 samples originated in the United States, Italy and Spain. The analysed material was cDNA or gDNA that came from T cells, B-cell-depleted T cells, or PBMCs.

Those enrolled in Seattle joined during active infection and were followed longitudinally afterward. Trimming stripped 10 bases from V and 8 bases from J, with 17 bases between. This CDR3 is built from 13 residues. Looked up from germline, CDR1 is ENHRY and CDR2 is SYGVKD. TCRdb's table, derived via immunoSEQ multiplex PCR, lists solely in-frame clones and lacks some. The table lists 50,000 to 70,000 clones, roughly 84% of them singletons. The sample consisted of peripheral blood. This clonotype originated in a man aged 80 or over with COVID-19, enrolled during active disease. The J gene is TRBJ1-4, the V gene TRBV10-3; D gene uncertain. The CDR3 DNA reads TGTGCCACCCTGGCCGGGGAAGGCGAAAAACTGTTTTTT. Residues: CATLAGEGEKLFF.